The rows below give T cell receptor beta chains drawn from one sample of a study of blood T cell repertoires in COVID-19. Clones were read by immunoSEQ multiplex PCR, and TCRdb kept only the in-frame ones, dropping some. The table has about 140,000 clones, roughly four fifths seen once; the top ten hold less than 5%. Source material: peripheral blood. Receptor source: a woman of 80 years or more with acute or convalescent COVID-19. Each CDR3 is given without its conserved first and last residue. The order of the fields is J gene, V gene, CDR3 protein.

J gene: TRBJ1-5; V gene: TRBV28; CDR3 protein: ASSEDSGDNQPQH
J gene: TRBJ1-1; V gene: TRBV18; CDR3 protein: ASSRGTGGGTEAF
J gene: TRBJ1-2; V gene: TRBV25-1; CDR3 protein: ASRSGTGFGYT
J gene: TRBJ2-7; V gene: TRBV7-9; CDR3 protein: ASSRDRWEQY
J gene: TRBJ2-7; V gene: TRBV18; CDR3 protein: ASSPQGLERNEQY
J gene: TRBJ2-7; V gene: TRBV2; CDR3 protein: ASSEGPTVYEQY
J gene: TRBJ1-2; V gene: TRBV5-6; CDR3 protein: ASSLERGRGGYT
J gene: TRBJ2-1; V gene: TRBV25-1; CDR3 protein: ASSATGTQFYAGQF
J gene: TRBJ2-2; V gene: TRBV12-5; CDR3 protein: ASGFLLPGQGWDTGELF
J gene: TRBJ2-1; V gene: TRBV24-1; CDR3 protein: ATSVPDNNEQF
J gene: TRBJ2-3; V gene: TRBV5-6; CDR3 protein: ASKFGGDTQY
J gene: TRBJ2-3; V gene: TRBV19; CDR3 protein: ASESRDKITPSTDTQY
J gene: TRBJ1-5; V gene: TRBV5-1; CDR3 protein: ASSLASGNQPQH
J gene: TRBJ2-1; V gene: TRBV5-1; CDR3 protein: ASSFGLEGRSEQF
J gene: TRBJ2-4; V gene: TRBV5-4; CDR3 protein: ASSQKNEGLQY
J gene: TRBJ1-1; V gene: TRBV5-1; CDR3 protein: ASSLVGGNTEAF
J gene: TRBJ2-3; V gene: TRBV20-1; CDR3 protein: SASFFGGGDTQY
J gene: TRBJ1-1; V gene: TRBV27; CDR3 protein: ARTTGGNTEAF
J gene: TRBJ1-6; V gene: TRBV13; CDR3 protein: ASSLQGKYNSPLH
J gene: TRBJ1-2; V gene: TRBV28; CDR3 protein: ASSLGTRIYGYT
J gene: TRBJ2-7; V gene: TRBV10-2; CDR3 protein: ASSPFGPSYEQY
J gene: TRBJ1-2; V gene: TRBV7-9; CDR3 protein: ASSPQKGGGNYGYT
J gene: TRBJ1-2; V gene: TRBV19; CDR3 protein: ASRIQGLNYGYT
J gene: TRBJ2-1; V gene: TRBV27; CDR3 protein: ASSYRGPYNEQF
J gene: TRBJ2-1; V gene: TRBV4-2; CDR3 protein: ASSQDRTSDEQF
J gene: TRBJ2-7; V gene: TRBV7-2; CDR3 protein: ASSLRGQGPYEQY
J gene: TRBJ2-7; V gene: TRBV28; CDR3 protein: ASSYGTLYEQY
J gene: TRBJ2-2; V gene: TRBV5-1; CDR3 protein: ASQRGDTGELF
J gene: TRBJ2-7; V gene: TRBV5-6; CDR3 protein: ASSLQSGIRQQY
J gene: TRBJ1-2; V gene: TRBV4-1; CDR3 protein: ASSAPTGGADGYT
J gene: TRBJ1-1; V gene: TRBV3-1/TRBV3-2; CDR3 protein: ASSLRQGGTEAF
J gene: TRBJ2-7; V gene: TRBV28; CDR3 protein: ASSFLSAGQGWGEQY
J gene: TRBJ2-1; V gene: TRBV7-9; CDR3 protein: ASRVLSGIGDEQF
J gene: TRBJ1-5; V gene: TRBV10-3; CDR3 protein: AISETGGNQPQH
J gene: TRBJ2-7; V gene: TRBV6-4; CDR3 protein: ASSDRVRVLVSYEQY
J gene: TRBJ1-2; V gene: TRBV14; CDR3 protein: ASSQVGGRGPGYT
J gene: TRBJ2-5; V gene: TRBV5-6; CDR3 protein: ASSLGRSAQETQY
J gene: TRBJ1-5; V gene: TRBV19; CDR3 protein: ASREGQQTNQPQH
J gene: TRBJ1-1; V gene: TRBV18; CDR3 protein: ASSRTGQGHAEAF
J gene: TRBJ2-5; V gene: TRBV7-6; CDR3 protein: ASSLSSGGFQETQY
J gene: TRBJ1-5; V gene: TRBV2; CDR3 protein: ASRGQGLQPQH
J gene: TRBJ2-5; V gene: TRBV5-5; CDR3 protein: ASRPPGTKETQY
J gene: TRBJ2-1; V gene: TRBV27; CDR3 protein: ASSTTRYKSSYNEQF
J gene: TRBJ2-3; V gene: TRBV4-1; CDR3 protein: ASRGQGTDTQY
J gene: TRBJ2-7; V gene: TRBV5-1; CDR3 protein: ASSLYFSRTSGYEQY
J gene: TRBJ2-1; V gene: TRBV2; CDR3 protein: ASRRLAGVKNEQF
J gene: TRBJ1-1; V gene: TRBV28; CDR3 protein: ASSFWVAGYNTEAF
J gene: TRBJ1-2; V gene: TRBV28; CDR3 protein: ASSRGGIGGYT